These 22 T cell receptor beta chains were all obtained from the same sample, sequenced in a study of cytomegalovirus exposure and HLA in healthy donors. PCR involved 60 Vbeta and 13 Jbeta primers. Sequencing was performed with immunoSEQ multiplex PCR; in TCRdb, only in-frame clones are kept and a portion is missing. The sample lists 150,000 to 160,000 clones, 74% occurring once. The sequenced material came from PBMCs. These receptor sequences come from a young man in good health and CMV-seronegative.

CDR3 region: CASRHNGAGSYEQYF. The CDR3 bases are TGTGCCAGCAGACACAATGGGGCAGGTTCCTACGAGCAGTACTTC. V gene TRBV25-1 combines with J gene TRBJ2-7, with TRBD1 as a possible D gene (5 bases). CDR1 is MGHDK and CDR2 is SYGVNS in the germline V gene. Deletions cut 6 bases from V and 1 base from J, with 16 bases between. The CDR3 sequence is 15 residues long.

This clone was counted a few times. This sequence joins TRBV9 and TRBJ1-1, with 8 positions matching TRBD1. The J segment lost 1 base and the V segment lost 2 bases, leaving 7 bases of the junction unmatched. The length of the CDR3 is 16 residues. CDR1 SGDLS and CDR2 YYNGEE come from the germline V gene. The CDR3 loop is CASSVGPGGSNTEAFF. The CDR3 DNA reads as TGTGCCAGCAGCGTGGGTCCAGGGGGCTCGAACACTGAAGCTTTCTTT. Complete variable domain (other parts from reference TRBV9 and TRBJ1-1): DSGVTQTPKHLITATGQRVTLRCSPRSGDLSVYWYQQSLDQGLQFLIQYYNGEERAKGNILERFSAQQFPDLHSELNLSSLELGDSALYFCASSVGPGGSNTEAFFGQGTRLTVV.

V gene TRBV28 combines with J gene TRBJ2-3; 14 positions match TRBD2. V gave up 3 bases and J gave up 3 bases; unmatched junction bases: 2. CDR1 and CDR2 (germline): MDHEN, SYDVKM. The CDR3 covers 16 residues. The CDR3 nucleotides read TGTGCCAGCAGTTTCGGGACTAGCGGGGGAACAGATACGCAGTATTTT. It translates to CASSFGTSGGTDTQYF.

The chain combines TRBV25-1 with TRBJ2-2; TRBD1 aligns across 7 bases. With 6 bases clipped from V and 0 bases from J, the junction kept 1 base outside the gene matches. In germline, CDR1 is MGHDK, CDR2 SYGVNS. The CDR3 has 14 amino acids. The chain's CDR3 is CASRRGPNTGELFF. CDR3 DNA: TGTGCCAGCAGGAGGGGGCCGAACACCGGGGAGCTGTTTTTT.

The CDR3 loop reads CATLSGGGRGETQYF. As DNA, the CDR3 is TGTGCCACCCTCTCGGGAGGGGGCAGAGGGGAGACCCAGTACTTC. V is TRBV28 and J is TRBJ2-5, with a possible D match to TRBD2 (8 bases). Trimming removed 10 bases at V and 5 bases at J, with 23 bases between. The germline CDR1 and CDR2 sequences are MDHEN and SYDVKM. The CDR3 loop spans 15 amino acids.

The CDR3 here is CASSPYRGNYEQYF. DNA of the CDR3: TGTGCCAGTAGCCCCTACAGGGGTAACTACGAGCAGTACTTC. The rearrangement links TRBV19 to TRBJ2-7; 7 positions agree with TRBD1. The V segment lost 6 bases and the J segment 3 bases; nucleotides outside the gene matches: 8. CDR1 is LNHDA and CDR2 is SQIVND in the germline V gene (reference sequence). The CDR3 covers 14 residues.

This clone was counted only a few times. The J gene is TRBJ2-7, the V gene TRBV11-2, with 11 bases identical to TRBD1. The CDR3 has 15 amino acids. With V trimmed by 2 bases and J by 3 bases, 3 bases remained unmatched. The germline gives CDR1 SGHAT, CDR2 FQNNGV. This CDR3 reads CASSLRTGGFYEQYF. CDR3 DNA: TGTGCCAGCAGCTTACGGACAGGGGGCTTCTACGAGCAGTACTTC.

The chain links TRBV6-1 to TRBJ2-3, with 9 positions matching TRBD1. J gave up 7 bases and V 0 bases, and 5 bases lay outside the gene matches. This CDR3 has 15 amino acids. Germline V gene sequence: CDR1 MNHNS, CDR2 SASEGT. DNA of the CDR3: TGTGCCAGCAGTGAAGCGGGGACAGGGACGAATACGCAGTATTTT. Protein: CASSEAGTGTNTQYF.

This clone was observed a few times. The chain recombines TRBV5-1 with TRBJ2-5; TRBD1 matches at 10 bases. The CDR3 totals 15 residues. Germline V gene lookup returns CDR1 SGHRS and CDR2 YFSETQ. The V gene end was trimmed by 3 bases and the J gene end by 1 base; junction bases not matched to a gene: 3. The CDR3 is CASSSDRGPQETQYF. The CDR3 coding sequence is TGCGCCAGCAGCTCAGACAGGGGGCCCCAAGAGACCCAGTACTTC.

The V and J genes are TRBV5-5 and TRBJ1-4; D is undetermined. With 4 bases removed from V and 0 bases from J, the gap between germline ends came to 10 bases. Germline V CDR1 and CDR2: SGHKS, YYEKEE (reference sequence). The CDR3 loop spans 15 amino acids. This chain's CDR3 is CASSAILATNEKLFF. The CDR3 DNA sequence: TGTGCCAGCAGCGCTATCCTAGCAACTAATGAAAAACTGTTTTTT.

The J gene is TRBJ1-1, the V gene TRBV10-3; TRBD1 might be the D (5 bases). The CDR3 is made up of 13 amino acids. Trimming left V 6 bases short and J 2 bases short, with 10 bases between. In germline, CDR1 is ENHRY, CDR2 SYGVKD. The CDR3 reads CAISRQTNTEAFF. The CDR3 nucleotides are TGTGCCATCAGCCGACAGACTAACACTGAAGCTTTCTTT.

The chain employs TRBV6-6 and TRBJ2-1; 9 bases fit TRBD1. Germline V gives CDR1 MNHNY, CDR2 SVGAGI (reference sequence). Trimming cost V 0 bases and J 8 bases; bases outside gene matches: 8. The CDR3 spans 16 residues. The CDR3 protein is CASSYSEQGAFYEQFF. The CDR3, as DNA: TGTGCCAGCAGTTACTCGGAACAGGGGGCGTTCTATGAGCAGTTCTTC.

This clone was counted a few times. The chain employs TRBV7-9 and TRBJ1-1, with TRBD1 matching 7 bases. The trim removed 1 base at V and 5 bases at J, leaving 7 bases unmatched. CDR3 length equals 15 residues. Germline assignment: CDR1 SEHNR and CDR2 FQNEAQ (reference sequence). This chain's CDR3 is CASSLDPQGGTEAFF. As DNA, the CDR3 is TGTGCCAGCAGCTTAGATCCCCAGGGGGGTACTGAAGCTTTCTTT. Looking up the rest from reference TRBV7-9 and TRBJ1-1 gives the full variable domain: DTGVSQNPRHKITKRGQNVTFRCDPISEHNRLYWYRQTLGQGPEFLTYFQNEAQLEKSRLLSDRFSAERPKGSFSTLEIQRTEQGDSAMYLCASSLDPQGGTEAFFGQGTRLTVV.

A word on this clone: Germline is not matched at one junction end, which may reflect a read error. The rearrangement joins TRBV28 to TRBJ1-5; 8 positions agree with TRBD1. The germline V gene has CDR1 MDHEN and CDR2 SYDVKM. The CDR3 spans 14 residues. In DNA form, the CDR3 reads TGTGCCAGCAGTGCCGGGACAGGTAAACAGCCCCAGAATTTT. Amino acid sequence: CASSAGTGKQPQNF.

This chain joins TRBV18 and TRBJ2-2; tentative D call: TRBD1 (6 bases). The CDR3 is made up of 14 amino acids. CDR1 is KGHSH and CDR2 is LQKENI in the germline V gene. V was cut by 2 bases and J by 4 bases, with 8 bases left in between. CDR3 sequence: CASSPTGTTGELFF. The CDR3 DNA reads TGTGCCAGCTCACCAACAGGGACCACCGGGGAGCTGTTTTTT.

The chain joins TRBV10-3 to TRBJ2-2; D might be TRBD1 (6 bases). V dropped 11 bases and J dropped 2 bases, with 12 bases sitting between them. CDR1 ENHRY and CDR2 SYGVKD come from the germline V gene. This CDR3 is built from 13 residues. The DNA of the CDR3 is TGTGCCGTCCGGGACACAAACACCGGGGAGCTGTTTTTT. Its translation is CAVRDTNTGELFF.

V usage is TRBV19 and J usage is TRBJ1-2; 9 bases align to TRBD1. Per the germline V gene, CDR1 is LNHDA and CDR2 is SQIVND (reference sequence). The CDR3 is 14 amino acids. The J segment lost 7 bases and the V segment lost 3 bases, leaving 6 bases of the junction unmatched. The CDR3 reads CASSMWDREVGYTF. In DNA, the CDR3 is TGTGCCAGTAGTATGTGGGACAGGGAGGTTGGCTACACCTTC. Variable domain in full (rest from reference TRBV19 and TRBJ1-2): DGGITQSPKYLFRKEGQNVTLSCEQNLNHDAMYWYRQDPGQGLRLIYYSQIVNDFQKGDIAEGYSVSREKKESFPLTVTSAQKNPTAFYLCASSMWDREVGYTFGSGTRLTVV.

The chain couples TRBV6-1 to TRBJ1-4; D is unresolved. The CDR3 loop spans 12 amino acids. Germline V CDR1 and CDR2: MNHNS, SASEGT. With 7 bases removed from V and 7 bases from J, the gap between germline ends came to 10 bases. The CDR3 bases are TGTGCCAGCACCCCGGGAGGTGAAAAACTGTTTTTT. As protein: CASTPGGEKLFF.

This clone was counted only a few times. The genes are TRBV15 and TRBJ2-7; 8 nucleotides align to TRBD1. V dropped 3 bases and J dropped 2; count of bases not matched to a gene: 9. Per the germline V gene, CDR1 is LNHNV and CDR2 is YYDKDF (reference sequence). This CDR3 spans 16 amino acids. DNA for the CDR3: TGTGCCACCAGCAGCTTTGGACAGGGCCAAGCCTACGAGCAGTACTTC. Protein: CATSSFGQGQAYEQYF.

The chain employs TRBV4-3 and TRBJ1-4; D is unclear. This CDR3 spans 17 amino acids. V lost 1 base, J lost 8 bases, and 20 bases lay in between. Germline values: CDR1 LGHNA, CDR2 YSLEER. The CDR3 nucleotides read TGCGCCAGCAGCCAAGGACCGCGGGATAGAGGCGGGGAAAAACTGTTTTTT. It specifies CASSQGPRDRGGEKLFF.

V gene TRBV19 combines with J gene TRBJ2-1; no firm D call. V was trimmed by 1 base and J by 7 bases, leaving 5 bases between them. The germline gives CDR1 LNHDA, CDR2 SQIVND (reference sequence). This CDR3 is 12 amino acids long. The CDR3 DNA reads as TGTGCCAGTAGTATAGGTCTGAATGAGCAGTTCTTC. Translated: CASSIGLNEQFF.

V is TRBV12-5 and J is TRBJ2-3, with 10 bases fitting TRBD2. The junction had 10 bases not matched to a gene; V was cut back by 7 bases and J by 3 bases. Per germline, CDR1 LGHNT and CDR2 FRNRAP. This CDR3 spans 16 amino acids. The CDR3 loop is CASARGSGGPTDTQYF. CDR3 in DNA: TGTGCTAGTGCGAGGGGTAGCGGGGGGCCTACAGATACGCAGTATTTT.